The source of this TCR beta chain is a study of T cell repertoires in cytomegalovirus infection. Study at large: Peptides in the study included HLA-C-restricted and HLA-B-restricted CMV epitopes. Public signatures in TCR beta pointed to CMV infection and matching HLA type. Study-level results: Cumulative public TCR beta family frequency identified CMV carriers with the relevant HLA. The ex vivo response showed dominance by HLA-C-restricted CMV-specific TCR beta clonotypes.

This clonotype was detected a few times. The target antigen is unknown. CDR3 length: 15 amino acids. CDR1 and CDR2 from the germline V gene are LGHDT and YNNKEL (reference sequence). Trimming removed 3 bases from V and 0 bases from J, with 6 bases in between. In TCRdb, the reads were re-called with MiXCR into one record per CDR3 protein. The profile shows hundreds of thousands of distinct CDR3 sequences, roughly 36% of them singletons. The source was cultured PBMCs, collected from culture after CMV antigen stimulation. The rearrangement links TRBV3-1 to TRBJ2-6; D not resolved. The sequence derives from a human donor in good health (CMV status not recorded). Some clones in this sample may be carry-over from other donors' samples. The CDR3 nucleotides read TGTGCCAGCAGCCATATCAGCTCTGGGGCCAACGTCCTGACTTTC. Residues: CASSHISSGANVLTF.